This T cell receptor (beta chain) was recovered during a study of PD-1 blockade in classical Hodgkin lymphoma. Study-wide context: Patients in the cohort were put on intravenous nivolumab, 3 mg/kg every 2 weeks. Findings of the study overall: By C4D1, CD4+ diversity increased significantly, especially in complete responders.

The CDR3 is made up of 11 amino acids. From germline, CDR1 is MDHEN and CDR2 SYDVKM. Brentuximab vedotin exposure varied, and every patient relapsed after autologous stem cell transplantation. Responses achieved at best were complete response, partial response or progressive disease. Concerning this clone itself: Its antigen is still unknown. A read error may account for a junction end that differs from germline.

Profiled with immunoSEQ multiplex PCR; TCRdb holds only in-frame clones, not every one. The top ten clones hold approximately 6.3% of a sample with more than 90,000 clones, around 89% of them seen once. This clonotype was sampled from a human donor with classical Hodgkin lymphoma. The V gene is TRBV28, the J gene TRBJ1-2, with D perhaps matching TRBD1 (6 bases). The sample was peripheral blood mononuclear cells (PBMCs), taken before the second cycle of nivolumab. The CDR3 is CASSLQQGTHF. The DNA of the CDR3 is TGTGCCAGCAGTTTACAACAGGGAACCCACTTC.